The next 21 T cell receptor beta chains were all read from a single sample in a study of T-cell memory formation after mild COVID-19. In TCRdb, the 5' RACE reads were re-called with MiXCR into one record per CDR3 protein. Found here are approximately 440,000 distinct CDR3 sequences, about 19% of them singletons; the top ten hold 7.5% to 9.5%. Sequencing was performed on PBMCs or a T cell subset sorted from them (not recorded which). These receptors were collected from an adult woman who had mild COVID-19 (a few samples of this study predate the infection). Cell type and time point are not known.

This chain connects TRBV12-3 or TRBV12-4 to TRBJ2-7; D is unclear. This CDR3 region has 12 residues. The V gene lost 3 bases and the J gene lost 1 base, with 4 bases spanning the gap. The CDR3: CASSFISYEQYF. CDR3 sequence (DNA): TGTGCCAGCAGTTTTATTTCCTACGAGCAGTACTTC.

The chain is built from TRBV6-1 and TRBJ1-1; 8 nucleotides align to TRBD1. CDR1 MNHNS and CDR2 SASEGT come from the germline V gene. CDR3 length equals 13 residues. V lost 2 bases, J lost 4 bases, and 0 bases stayed unmatched. CDR3 in amino acids: CASSEQGATEAFF. CDR3 DNA sequence: TGTGCCAGCAGTGAACAGGGGGCCACTGAAGCTTTCTTT.

The gene calls are TRBV7-9 and TRBJ1-1; 9 bases map to TRBD1. Germline values: CDR1 SEHNR, CDR2 FQNEAQ (reference sequence). This CDR3 has 14 amino acids. V lost 5 bases, J lost 8 bases, and 9 bases stayed unmatched. The CDR3 is CASSITGGDLEAFF. CDR3 coding DNA: TGTGCCAGCAGCATAACAGGGGGCGATCTGGAAGCTTTCTTT. The whole variable domain, remainder taken from reference TRBV7-9 and TRBJ1-1, is DTGVSQNPRHKITKRGQNVTFRCDPISEHNRLYWYRQTLGQGPEFLTYFQNEAQLEKSRLLSDRFSAERPKGSFSTLEIQRTEQGDSAMYLCASSITGGDLEAFFGQGTRLTVV.

In its sample, this clonotype was seen many times. The chain joins TRBV7-2 to TRBJ2-2; perhaps D is TRBD1 or TRBD2 (5 bases each). Germline values: CDR1 SGHTA, CDR2 FQGNSA. Between the trimmed V and J ends, which lost 2 bases and 1 base, there was a span of 14 bases. The CDR3 loop spans 17 amino acids. The CDR3 sequence: CASSLNPGLRNTGELFF. DNA of the CDR3: TGTGCCAGCAGCTTAAATCCGGGGCTAAGGAACACCGGGGAGCTGTTTTTT.

This clonotype appeared a few times. The chain links TRBV7-9 to TRBJ1-1, with TRBD1 as a possible D gene (5 bases). V was clipped by 5 bases and J by 2 bases, with 12 bases between them. CDR3 length equals 14 residues. Germline V gene data show CDR1 as SEHNR and CDR2 as FQNEAQ (reference sequence). Here the CDR3 reads CASSAMTANTEAFF. CDR3 coding DNA: TGTGCCAGCAGCGCGATGACAGCTAACACTGAAGCTTTCTTT.

V and J are TRBV20-1 and TRBJ2-7, with D unresolved. Germline values: CDR1 DFQATT, CDR2 SNEGSKA (reference sequence). This CDR3 has 11 residues. The ends were cut back, 2 bases at V and 2 bases at J, with 4 bases in the middle. The CDR3 is CSARQAYEQYF. In DNA form, the CDR3 reads TGCAGTGCTAGACAGGCCTACGAGCAGTACTTC.

The genes are TRBV6-5 and TRBJ2-3; no reliable D call. With 5 bases removed from V and 0 bases from J, the gap between germline ends came to 15 bases. Germline V gene data show CDR1 as MNHEY and CDR2 as SVGAGI. This CDR3 has 16 amino acids. DNA of the CDR3: TGTGCCAGCAGTCGATCGCCCAGATCTAGCACAGATACGCAGTATTTT. Its translation: CASSRSPRSSTDTQYF.

This sequence joins TRBV15 and TRBJ1-2; 8 positions agree with TRBD1. The J segment lost 2 bases and the V segment lost 9 bases, leaving 5 bases of the junction unmatched. Per germline, CDR1 LNHNV and CDR2 YYDKDF (reference sequence). The length of the CDR3 is 13 residues. The CDR3 sequence is CATTDRVNYGYTF. CDR3 DNA sequence: TGTGCCACGACGGACAGGGTGAACTATGGCTACACCTTC.

The rearrangement uses TRBV5-1 and TRBJ2-7; D is unclear. The CDR3 sequence is 14 residues long. Trimming removed 0 bases at V and 6 bases at J, with 13 bases between. Germline CDR1 is SGHRS and CDR2 is YFSETQ. CDR3 loop: CASSLGQAAAEQYF. The DNA for the CDR3 is TGCGCCAGCAGCTTGGGGCAGGCGGCCGCCGAGCAGTACTTC.

This rearrangement joins TRBV7-2 to TRBJ1-2; TRBD1 agrees at 9 bases. The V segment lost 2 bases and the J segment 8 bases; nucleotides outside the gene matches: 6. This CDR3 is 14 amino acids long. Germline values: CDR1 SGHTA, CDR2 FQGNSA. The CDR3 is CASSLLGTGKGYTF. CDR3 in DNA: TGTGCCAGCAGCTTACTGGGGACAGGGAAAGGCTACACCTTC.

The chain recombines TRBV27 with TRBJ2-7; tentative D call: TRBD2 (5 bases). Germline loops: CDR1 MNHEY, CDR2 SMNVEV (reference sequence). The CDR3 is made up of 15 amino acids. Deletions cut 6 bases from V and 3 bases from J, with 18 bases between. The CDR3 region is CASSRGGVRGYEQYF. CDR3 DNA sequence: TGTGCCAGCAGCCGAGGAGGCGTACGGGGCTACGAGCAGTACTTC.

This clonotype has only a few counts. The rearrangement joins TRBV4-3 to TRBJ2-7, with D possibly matching TRBD2 (5 bases). Germline loops: CDR1 LGHNA, CDR2 YSLEER. The CDR3 extends over 15 amino acids. V was cut by 1 base and J by 1 base, with 11 bases left in between. As DNA, the CDR3 is TGCGCCAGCAGCCAAGCGGGAAAAGGGTCCTACGAGCAGTACTTC. Translating it yields CASSQAGKGSYEQYF.

This clonotype appeared many times. V gene TRBV2 combines with J gene TRBJ2-7, with 10 bases aligning to TRBD1. Germline loops: CDR1 SNHLY, CDR2 FYNNEI. The J segment lost 6 bases and the V segment lost 0 bases, leaving 8 bases of the junction unmatched. This CDR3 is 16 amino acids long. CDR3 sequence (DNA): TGTGCCAGCAGTGAAGCCTTGGACAGGGGGGCTGTCGAGCAGTACTTC. Amino acids: CASSEALDRGAVEQYF.

The chain uses TRBV15 and TRBJ1-5; D may be TRBD1 (6 bases). This CDR3 comprises 15 residues. Trimming shortened V by 6 bases and J by 2 bases, and 14 bases separated the two germline ends. Germline values: CDR1 LNHNV, CDR2 YYDKDF (reference sequence). The CDR3 DNA follows: TGTGCCACCAGAACTCGGACAGCCTGCAATCAGCCCCAGCATTTT. This codes for CATRTRTACNQPQHF.

The chain joins TRBV5-5 to TRBJ1-5; 7 positions agree with TRBD1. This CDR3 is built from 14 residues. V lost 4 bases, J lost 3 bases, and 4 bases stayed unmatched. CDR1 and CDR2 from the germline V gene are SGHKS and YYEKEE (reference sequence). The CDR3 region is CASSHGQDNQPQHF. CDR3 nucleotide sequence: TGTGCCAGCAGCCATGGACAGGACAATCAGCCCCAGCATTTT. Looking up the rest from reference TRBV5-5 and TRBJ1-5 gives the full variable domain: DAGVTQSPTHLIKTRGQQVTLRCSPISGHKSVSWYQQVLGQGPQFIFQYYEKEERGRGNFPDRFSARQFPNYSSELNVNALLLGDSALYLCASSHGQDNQPQHFGDGTRLSIL.

The rearrangement links TRBV27 to TRBJ2-1; either TRBD1 or TRBD2 may fit D (5 bases each). This CDR3 has 13 residues. Germline CDR1 is MNHEY and CDR2 is SMNVEV (reference sequence). The V and J ends lost 5 bases and 5 bases respectively, with 10 bases between them. The DNA for the CDR3 is TGTGCCAGCAGTAGCCGGGGCCACAATGAGCAGTTCTTC. Protein sequence: CASSSRGHNEQFF.

The genes are TRBV12-3 or TRBV12-4 and TRBJ2-2; D perhaps matches TRBD2 (7 bases). The V end was cut by 6 bases, the J end by 8 bases, with 19 bases between. The CDR3 sequence is 15 residues long. CDR3 residues: CASSRGRGPGGELFF. The CDR3 nucleotides read TGTGCCAGCAGCCGGGGGCGGGGGCCCGGAGGGGAGCTGTTTTTT.

CDR3: CASSPTAASTDTQYF. The CDR3 region has the DNA TGCGCCAGCAGCCCGACAGCCGCTAGCACAGATACGCAGTATTTT. V gene TRBV5-1 combines with J gene TRBJ2-3; tentative D call: TRBD1 (5 bases). The ends were cut back, 4 bases at V and 0 bases at J, with 12 bases in the middle. Per the germline V gene, CDR1 is SGHRS and CDR2 is YFSETQ. The CDR3 consists of 15 residues.

The chain couples TRBV28 to TRBJ2-7, with TRBD1 as a possible D gene (6 bases). This CDR3 has 13 residues. The V end lost 7 bases, the J end lost 2 bases, and 12 bases lay between the germline ends. Germline CDR1 is MDHEN and CDR2 is SYDVKM. In DNA, the CDR3 is TGTGCCAGCATCTCGACAGGTACCTACGAGCAGTACTTC. Protein sequence: CASISTGTYEQYF. Full variable domain (missing parts from reference TRBV28 and TRBJ2-7): DVKVTQSSRYLVKRTGEKVFLECVQDMDHENMFWYRQDPGLGLRLIYFSYDVKMKEKGDIPEGYSVSREKKERFSLILESASTNQTSMYLCASISTGTYEQYFGPGTRLTVT.

This chain joins TRBV15 and TRBJ1-2; D is perhaps TRBD1 (6 bases). V lost 1 base, J lost 4 bases, and 16 bases lay in between. The CDR3 loop spans 16 amino acids. Germline loops: CDR1 LNHNV, CDR2 YYDKDF (reference sequence). CDR3 sequence reads: CATSRVQGKTSYGYTF. The DNA for the CDR3 is TGTGCCACCAGCAGAGTCCAGGGGAAAACTTCCTATGGCTACACCTTC.

The CDR3 loop is CASSLISWASGRGYEQYF. The CDR3 region has the DNA TGTGCCAGCAGTTTAATATCCTGGGCTAGCGGGAGAGGGTACGAGCAGTACTTC. The V call is TRBV12-3 or TRBV12-4, the J call TRBJ2-7, with TRBD2 matching over 10 bases. J was trimmed by 4 bases and V by 2 bases; bases with no gene match: 14. The CDR3 consists of 18 residues.